The 25 T cell receptor beta chains listed next were all sequenced from one sample in a study of a mutant IDH1 vaccine in newly diagnosed glioma (dated by TCRdb to the early 2020s). These receptors' targets are unknown. The library was prepared using the immunoSEQ multiplex PCR assay. The table was pulled from immuneACCESS by TCRdb, which kept in-frame rearrangements only. Such tables lose some clones; where checked, under half of the loss comes from unresolved V genes, and the rest has no known cause. The sample has tens of thousands of clones on record, roughly 80% of them singletons. Together, the top ten hold approximately 25% of the sample. The time point label of this sample denotes: week 5, during vaccination. Each vaccine dose was 300 ug of a 20-mer mutant IDH1 peptide in Montanide, given subcutaneously with topical imiquimod. The source material was PBMCs, sampled from a glioma patient whose treatment included an IDH1 peptide vaccine. The receptors stem from a man aged 30 to 39 with glioma.

The V call is TRBV14, the J call TRBJ1-2, with TRBD1 as a possible D gene (6 bases). Germline CDR1 and CDR2: SGHDN and FVKESK. V was trimmed by 4 bases and J by 3 bases, leaving 9 bases between them. CDR3 length: 13 amino acids. Written as DNA, the CDR3 is TGTGCCAGCAGCCGACAGGTTGACTATGGCTACACCTTC. Translating gives CASSRQVDYGYTF.

This clone was picked up a small number of times. The chain links TRBV7-9 to TRBJ1-4; D is unclear. Germline loops: CDR1 SEHNR, CDR2 FQNEAQ (reference sequence). The ends were cut back, 2 bases at V and 8 bases at J, with 15 bases in the middle. This CDR3 has 15 residues. The CDR3 is CASSLNRAVQEKLFF. Written as DNA, the CDR3 is TGTGCCAGCAGCTTAAATCGAGCGGTGCAGGAAAAACTGTTTTTT.

The chain joins TRBV14 to TRBJ1-4; D is ambiguous. Germline CDR1 and CDR2: SGHDN and FVKESK. This CDR3 contains 13 residues. Trimming shortened V by 4 bases and J by 6 bases, and 9 bases separated the two germline ends. Written as DNA, the CDR3 is TGTGCCAGCAGCCCCGGACCGTATGAAAAACTGTTTTTT. It codes for CASSPGPYEKLFF.

The chain has TRBV6-1 and TRBJ2-2; tentatively, D is TRBD1 (5 bases). Per the germline V gene, CDR1 is MNHNS and CDR2 is SASEGT. The CDR3 consists of 18 residues. Trimming removed 2 bases at V and 6 bases at J, with 22 bases between. The CDR3 region is CASSEIGVGRVVPGELFF. For the CDR3, the DNA is TGTGCCAGCAGTGAAATAGGGGTTGGCAGGGTGGTCCCCGGGGAGCTGTTTTTT.

This clone appeared a single time. The CDR3 sequence is CASTTAEAGGVDEQYF. The CDR3 DNA reads TGTGCCAGCACCACCGCGGAGGCAGGGGGAGTGGACGAGCAGTACTTC. V gene TRBV7-2 combines with J gene TRBJ2-7, with 7 bases matching TRBD1. The V gene's germline CDR1 is SGHTA and CDR2 FQGNSA. V dropped 7 bases and J dropped 5; count of bases not matched to a gene: 17. This CDR3 is 16 amino acids long.

The CDR3: CASSQDVFGYEQYF. The CDR3, as DNA: TGCGCCAGCAGCCAAGACGTCTTCGGCTACGAGCAGTACTTC. The chain couples TRBV5-1 to TRBJ2-7; the D is unclear. The V end lost 4 bases, the J end lost 3 bases, and 14 bases lay between the germline ends. CDR1 and CDR2 (germline): SGHRS, YFSETQ. This CDR3 has 14 amino acids.

The genes are TRBV30 and TRBJ1-5, with 7 positions matching TRBD1. The CDR3 is made up of 15 amino acids. Germline values: CDR1 GTSNPN, CDR2 SVGIG (reference sequence). Trimming took 7 bases from V and 6 from J; bases not matched to a gene: 15. The CDR3 is CASEAGTVTSQPQHF. CDR3 DNA: TGTGCCTCCGAGGCAGGGACAGTGACATCTCAGCCCCAGCATTTT. The variable domain in full, completed from reference TRBV30 and TRBJ1-5, reads SQTIHQWPATLVQPVGSPLSLECTVEGTSNPNLYWYRQAAGRGLQLLFYSVGIGQISSEVPQNLSASRPQDRQFILSSKKLLLSDSGFYLCASEAGTVTSQPQHFGDGTRLSIL.

This clone is medium-sized. The CDR3 sequence is CAWIRNTEAFF. CDR3 in DNA: TGTGCCTGGATTAGGAACACTGAAGCTTTCTTT. This sequence joins TRBV30 and TRBJ1-1; D remains unclear. V was trimmed by 4 bases and J by 1 base, leaving 4 bases between them. This CDR3 spans 11 amino acids. The germline gives CDR1 GTSNPN, CDR2 SVGIG (reference sequence).

CDR3 residues: CASSHGTFQRVDGYTF. In DNA, the CDR3 is TGCGCCAGCAGCCACGGGACATTTCAGAGGGTAGATGGCTACACCTTC. This sequence joins TRBV5-1 and TRBJ1-2; perhaps TRBD1 as D (6 bases). V lost 4 bases and J lost 6, with 22 bases in between. The CDR3 is made up of 16 amino acids. CDR1 and CDR2 (germline): SGHRS, YFSETQ. Complete variable domain (other parts from reference TRBV5-1 and TRBJ1-2): KAGVTQTPRYLIKTRGQQVTLSCSPISGHRSVSWYQQTPGQGLQFLFEYFSETQRNKGNFPGRFSGRQFSNSRSEMNVSTLELGDSALYLCASSHGTFQRVDGYTFGSGTRLTVV.

This clone came up once. The genes are TRBV19 and TRBJ1-5, with 8 bases that match TRBD1. V lost 10 bases, J lost 0 bases, and 8 bases stayed unmatched. Germline assignment: CDR1 LNHDA and CDR2 SQIVND (reference sequence). The CDR3 spans 15 residues. CDR3 residues: CATSDRDHSNQPQHF. CDR3 DNA: TGTGCCACCTCGGACAGGGATCATAGCAATCAGCCCCAGCATTTT.

The rearrangement uses TRBV11-3 and TRBJ2-7; D remains ambiguous. This CDR3 comprises 13 residues. Trimming left V 0 bases short and J 3 bases short, with 6 bases between. Germline CDR1 and CDR2: SGHNT and YENEEA. The CDR3, as DNA: TGTGCCAGCAGCTTAGAAGACGGCTACGAGCAGTACTTC. Its protein is CASSLEDGYEQYF.

V is TRBV2 and J is TRBJ1-2, with 9 bases aligning to TRBD1. Unmatched junction bases numbered 8, after V lost 9 bases and J lost 6 bases. Germline V gene sequence: CDR1 SNHLY, CDR2 FYNNEI. CDR3 length: 13 amino acids. CDR3: CAREDRGIDGYTF. The CDR3 coding sequence is TGTGCCAGGGAAGACAGGGGGATTGATGGCTACACCTTC.

V gene TRBV14 combines with J gene TRBJ2-5, with 7 nucleotides matching TRBD1. The J segment lost 3 bases and the V segment lost 1 base, leaving 11 bases of the junction unmatched. CDR3 length equals 17 residues. Germline CDR1 SGHDN, CDR2 FVKESK. CDR3 nucleotide sequence: TGTGCCAGCAGCCAAGTGACGTTTACGGGACAGAAAGAGACCCAGTACTTC. This sequence encodes CASSQVTFTGQKETQYF. Full variable domain (missing parts from reference TRBV14 and TRBJ2-5): EAGVTQFPSHSVIEKGQTVTLRCDPISGHDNLYWYRRVMGKEIKFLLHFVKESKQDESGMPNNRFLAERTGGTYSTLKVQPAELEDSGVYFCASSQVTFTGQKETQYFGPGTRLLVL.

The chain carries TRBV15 and TRBJ2-3, with D unclear. V gave up 3 bases and J gave up 1 base, with 11 bases separating them. CDR1 is LNHNV and CDR2 is YYDKDF in the germline V gene (reference sequence). The CDR3 is made up of 15 amino acids. The CDR3 sequence: CATSRRPPGTDTQYF. CDR3 sequence (DNA): TGTGCCACCAGCAGGAGACCTCCCGGCACAGATACGCAGTATTTT.

This clone was counted a single time. The chain uses TRBV5-6 and TRBJ1-6; unclear D gene. Germline V CDR1 and CDR2: SGHDT, YYEEEE. The CDR3 is 15 amino acids. V gave up 4 bases and J gave up 9 bases, with 17 bases separating them. CDR3 amino acids: CASSKGRVLVSPLHF. The CDR3 nucleotides read TGTGCCAGCAGCAAAGGACGGGTTCTTGTTTCACCCCTCCACTTT.

The chain joins TRBV7-2 to TRBJ1-1; D possibly corresponds to TRBD1 (6 bases). CDR3 length: 13 residues. Germline CDR1 SGHTA, CDR2 FQGNSA. Trimming cost V 5 bases and J 1 base, with 8 bases left between them. The CDR3 region is CASSTQGNTEAFF. The CDR3 bases are TGTGCCAGCAGCACACAGGGGAACACTGAAGCTTTCTTT.

This clone has a single count. This chain uses TRBV4-2 with TRBJ2-7; 7 nucleotides match TRBD2. The J segment lost 2 bases and the V segment lost 3 bases, leaving 7 bases of the junction unmatched. CDR3 length: 15 amino acids. The germline CDR1 and CDR2 sequences are LGHNA and YNFKEQ. The CDR3 is CASSQATSRTYEQYF. The DNA for the CDR3 is TGTGCCAGCAGCCAGGCGACTAGCAGAACCTACGAGCAGTACTTC.

J is TRBJ1-1 and V is TRBV5-4; D remains ambiguous. With 4 bases removed from V and 1 base from J, the gap between germline ends came to 5 bases. CDR3 length equals 12 residues. Germline V gene sequence: CDR1 SGHNT, CDR2 YYREEE (reference sequence). This CDR3 is CASSRSNTEAFF. The CDR3 DNA reads as TGTGCCAGCAGCCGTTCGAACACTGAAGCTTTCTTT. The whole variable domain, filled in from reference TRBV5-4 and TRBJ1-1, reads ETGVTQSPTHLIKTRGQQVTLRCSSQSGHNTVSWYQQALGQGPQFIFQYYREEENGRGNFPPRFSGLQFPNYSSELNVNALELDDSALYLCASSRSNTEAFFGQGTRLTVV.

The chain couples TRBV7-2 to TRBJ2-5, with a possible D match to TRBD1 (5 bases). V shed 6 bases and J shed 3 bases, with 14 bases lying between them. CDR1 and CDR2 (germline): SGHTA, FQGNSA. The CDR3 sequence is 14 residues long. The CDR3 protein is CASRTARTKETQYF. The CDR3 DNA reads as TGTGCCAGCAGAACGGCCCGGACAAAAGAGACCCAGTACTTC.

This clone was found once. The rearrangement links TRBV5-1 to TRBJ1-1; TRBD1 matches at 8 bases. From germline, CDR1 is SGHRS and CDR2 YFSETQ. The CDR3 extends over 16 amino acids. With V trimmed by 4 bases and J by 0 bases, 8 bases remained unmatched. This CDR3 reads CASSPGQGGMNTEAFF. The CDR3 nucleotides read TGCGCCAGCAGCCCTGGACAGGGAGGAATGAACACTGAAGCTTTCTTT.

The V call is TRBV11-3, the J call TRBJ1-3; 7 bases are a match to TRBD1. Germline trimming cut 2 bases from V and 0 bases from J; bases unmatched to any gene: 1. The CDR3 contains 15 residues. Germline values: CDR1 SGHNT, CDR2 YENEEA. CDR3 protein: CASSLTGVSGNTIYF. CDR3 DNA sequence: TGTGCCAGCAGCTTAACAGGGGTCTCTGGAAACACCATATATTTT. Complete variable domain (other parts from reference TRBV11-3 and TRBJ1-3): EAGVVQSPRYKIIEKKQPVAFWCNPISGHNTLYWYLQNLGQGPELLIRYENEEAVDDSQLPKDRFSAERLKGVDSTLKIQPAELGDSAVYLCASSLTGVSGNTIYFGEGSWLTVV.

The chain has TRBV29-1 and TRBJ2-3; a weak D match, TRBD2 (7 bases). This CDR3 is built from 14 residues. Germline CDR1 reads SQVTM; CDR2 reads ANQGSEA. Trimming took 5 bases from V and 4 from J, leaving 16 bases between them. Here the CDR3 reads CSVRAGEGADTQYF. CDR3 DNA: TGCAGCGTTAGGGCAGGGGAGGGTGCAGATACGCAGTATTTT.

The J gene is TRBJ1-4, the V gene TRBV19; no reliable D call. Germline lookup yields CDR1 LNHDA and CDR2 SQIVND (reference sequence). Between the trimmed V and J ends, which lost 5 bases and 0 bases, there was a span of 10 bases. The length of the CDR3 is 15 residues. As DNA, the CDR3 is TGTGCCAGTAGTCCCAGGACGGCAACTAATGAAAAACTGTTTTTT. It encodes CASSPRTATNEKLFF. Using reference TRBV19 and TRBJ1-4 for the parts outside the CDR3, the full variable domain is DGGITQSPKYLFRKEGQNVTLSCEQNLNHDAMYWYRQDPGQGLRLIYYSQIVNDFQKGDIAEGYSVSREKKESFPLTVTSAQKNPTAFYLCASSPRTATNEKLFFGSGTQLSVL.

The chain couples TRBV19 to TRBJ2-7; D not certain. This CDR3 is 12 amino acids long. CDR1 is LNHDA, CDR2 SQIVND, per germline (reference sequence). V lost 1 base and J lost 2, with 3 bases in between. The CDR3 sequence is CASSIGTYEQYF. The CDR3 DNA is TGTGCCAGTAGTATAGGTACCTACGAGCAGTACTTC.

The J gene is TRBJ2-1, the V gene TRBV5-1; D perhaps matches TRBD2 (5 bases). Germline values: CDR1 SGHRS, CDR2 YFSETQ. This CDR3 contains 14 residues. With 4 bases removed from V and 2 bases from J, the gap between germline ends came to 10 bases. The CDR3 here is CASSPSGTYNEQFF. DNA for the CDR3: TGCGCCAGCAGCCCGTCCGGGACCTACAATGAGCAGTTCTTC.